The 3 T cell receptor beta chains reported below all come from one sample, sequenced in a study of shared clonotypes between healthy human individuals. Terminally differentiated effector memory CD45RA+ cells were excluded by CCR7 positive selection of CD45RO-negative cells. The protocol was immunoSEQ multiplex PCR, while the TCRdb copy is restricted to in-frame clones and leaves out a portion. The sample holds nearly 2 million clones; roughly 94% are singletons and the top ten take approximately 1%. The sequenced sample consisted of naive CD8+ T cells sorted from blood. These receptors originate from a man between 18 and 29 years old in good health.

The chain has TRBV30 and TRBJ2-3; no clear D gene. Trimming took 3 bases from V and 6 from J, leaving 16 bases between them. The germline V gene has CDR1 GTSNPN and CDR2 SVGIG (reference sequence). CDR3 length equals 14 residues. The CDR3 nucleotides are TGTGCCTGGAGGATCGAACACGAGAGGGATACGCAGTATTTT. Its protein is CAWRIEHERDTQYF.

The chain couples TRBV5-4 to TRBJ2-7; TRBD2 matches 8 bases. Germline loops: CDR1 SGHNT, CDR2 YYREEE (reference sequence). V lost 4 bases, J lost 0 bases, and 12 bases stayed unmatched. This CDR3 is built from 17 residues. The CDR3 bases are TGTGCCAGCAGCCGGGGGGGATTAGCGGAGAGCTCCTACGAGCAGTACTTC. Its protein is CASSRGGLAESSYEQYF.

The chain couples TRBV19 to TRBJ2-7; D may be TRBD2 (6 bases). Germline V gene data show CDR1 as LNHDA and CDR2 as SQIVND (reference sequence). Trimming shortened V by 6 bases and J by 3 bases, and 18 bases separated the two germline ends. The CDR3 is made up of 15 amino acids. The CDR3 DNA follows: TGTGCCAGTAGACTCCGGGACTCCCACTACTACGAGCAGTACTTC. Its protein is CASRLRDSHYYEQYF.